This is a list of T cell receptor beta chains from one sample in a study of OX40 agonist ivuxolimab in advanced cancers. Sequenced by immunoSEQ multiplex PCR; TCRdb stores in-frame clones only, minus some. The sample contains about 14,000 clones, approximately 87% of which appear only once. The source was CD4+ or CD8+ T cells sorted from blood, collected in a trial of the OX40 agonist ivuxolimab. The source is an adult with an advanced solid tumor such as melanoma, head and neck, liver or kidney cancer. The CDR3 runs from the conserved cysteine through the conserved F or W. Fields, in order: J gene, clone size, D gene, V gene, CDR3 DNA, CDR3 protein. A D gene is named only where the DNA matches it firmly. The size of a clone is reported for some rows only, either as once, few or many, or as a class for expanded clones.

TRBJ2-7 once - TRBV7-2 TGTGCCAGCAGCTTGACGGCCGCCTACGAGCAGTACTTC CASSLTAAYEQYF
TRBJ2-7 - TRBD1 TRBV10-3 TGTGCCATCAGCGGGACAGACGACGAGCAGTACTTC CAISGTDDEQYF
TRBJ2-2 - - TRBV7-3 TGTGCCAGCAGCCAGACAGGTTCCGGGGAGCTGTTTTTT CASSQTGSGELFF
TRBJ1-1 - - TRBV5-1 TGCGCCAGCAGCGTCACAGGGAACACTGAAGCTTTCTTT CASSVTGNTEAFF
TRBJ2-5 - - TRBV5-1 TGCGCCAGCAGCTCGGCGGCCTTTGGGGAGACCCAGTACTTC CASSSAAFGETQYF
TRBJ1-5 few - TRBV28 TGTGCCAGCAGTCACGAGATGAATAGCAATCAGCCCCAGCATTTT CASSHEMNSNQPQHF
TRBJ1-2 - - TRBV4-3 TGCGCCAGCAGCCAACAGCGTTGGGGTAACTATGGCTACACCTTC CASSQQRWGNYGYTF
TRBJ1-1 - TRBD1 TRBV14 TGTGCCAGCAGCCGAACAGGGGGGGGCTTAGAGACTGAAGCTTTCTTT CASSRTGGGLETEAFF
TRBJ2-7 - - TRBV7-7 TGTGCTAGCAGCCAGGACCGCCTTGGGGAGCAGTACTTC CASSQDRLGEQYF
TRBJ2-7 - TRBD1 TRBV25-1 TGTGCCAGCAGTGACGCGACGACAGGGGGCTACGAGCAGTACTTC CASSDATTGGYEQYF
TRBJ1-2 few TRBD1 TRBV7-9 TGTGCCAGCAGCATCCGGGACAGCCCTTATGGCTACACCTTC CASSIRDSPYGYTF
TRBJ2-5 - - TRBV7-8 TGTGCCAGCAGCTCAGGACACCAAGAGACCCAGTACTTC CASSSGHQETQYF
TRBJ2-5 - TRBD1 TRBV5-1 TGCGCCAGCAGGCCTGGACAGGGTGAAGAGACCCAGTACTTC CASRPGQGEETQYF
TRBJ1-3 - - TRBV7-9 TGTGCCAGCAGCTTAGTCTCGGGGGTTTCCACAAACACCATATATTTT CASSLVSGVSTNTIYF
TRBJ1-1 - TRBD1 TRBV7-3 TGTGCCAGCAGCCGCCAAGCGGGACAGGGTGACCGACGCACTGAAGCTTTCTTT CASSRQAGQGDRRTEAFF
TRBJ2-3 - TRBD1 TRBV30 TGTGCCTCGGACAGGACTAGCACAGATACGCAGTATTTT CASDRTSTDTQYF
TRBJ2-7 - TRBD1 TRBV10-3 TGTGCCATCAGACAGGGGGCGGGAGAGCAGTACTTC CAIRQGAGEQYF
TRBJ2-7 - - TRBV5-4 TGTGCCAGCACTACGGGGGCCCCTCACTACGAGCAGTACTTC CASTTGAPHYEQYF
TRBJ1-2 - TRBD1 TRBV5-1 TGCGCCAGCAGCCCAGTCGGGGCAGGGGGCTCTAATGCTTATGGCTACACCTTC CASSPVGAGGSNAYGYTF
TRBJ2-4 - - TRBV6-5 TGTGCCAGCAGGGCCGGGACTTTAGCCAAAAACATTCAGTACTTC CASRAGTLAKNIQYF
TRBJ1-1 - - TRBV7-7 TGTGCTAGCAGCCCGCTCCTTCGAGGGACTGAAGCTTTCTTT CASSPLLRGTEAFF
TRBJ1-2 - TRBD1 TRBV9 TGTGCCAACGACGGACAGGCTCATGGCTACACCTTC CANDGQAHGYTF
TRBJ1-4 - - TRBV5-1 TGCGCCAGCAGCTTGGATGGGGGCGAAAAACTGTTTTTT CASSLDGGEKLFF
TRBJ1-5 - - TRBV5-6 TGTGCCAGCAGCTTGGGGTGGGGCCTCAATCAGCCCCAGCATTTT CASSLGWGLNQPQHF
TRBJ2-2 - TRBD1 TRBV5-1 TGCGCCAGCAGCTACGACAGGGGCGCGCACACCGGGGAGCTGTTTTTT CASSYDRGAHTGELFF
TRBJ2-1 - - TRBV5-4 TGTGCCAGCAGCTTCTCCAGGGGCAATGAGCAGTTCTTC CASSFSRGNEQFF
TRBJ2-7 once - TRBV18 TGTGCCAGCTCACCCGGGACAACCTACGAGCAGTACTTC CASSPGTTYEQYF
TRBJ1-6 - TRBD1 TRBV7-9 TGTGCCAGCAGCAACCAGGGGGATCATTCACCCCTCCACTTT CASSNQGDHSPLHF
TRBJ1-2 - - TRBV18 TGTGCCAGCTCCCCCAGGGATGGCTACACCTTC CASSPRDGYTF
TRBJ2-1 - - TRBV6-6 TGTGCCAGCAGTCGGCCCTACAATGAGCAGTTCTTC CASSRPYNEQFF
TRBJ2-3 few - TRBV5-1 TGCGCCAGCAGCTTCCTTCAGGGTCCGGGGACCACAGATACGCAGTATTTT CASSFLQGPGTTDTQYF
TRBJ2-7 few TRBD2 TRBV5-4 TGTGCCAGCAGCCGACCGGGGGGAGCCTACGAGCAGTACTTC CASSRPGGAYEQYF
TRBJ2-4 - TRBD1 TRBV25-1 TGTGCCAGCAGTGACAGTACGGGACAGGGAAACATTCAGTACTTC CASSDSTGQGNIQYF
TRBJ1-1 - - TRBV19 TGTGCCAGTAGTATAGGCAGGAATACTGAAGCTTTCTTT CASSIGRNTEAFF
TRBJ1-1 - - TRBV5-1 TGCGCCAGCAGCTTGGCCATGGGTATAAGGAGCACTGAAGCTTTCTTT CASSLAMGIRSTEAFF
TRBJ1-2 - - TRBV6-6 TGTGCCAGCAACTCACGGGAGGGTGGTGGCTACACCTTC CASNSREGGGYTF
TRBJ1-2 once - TRBV19 TGTGCCAGTAGTGCGTCGGACAGATCCAACTATGGCTACACCTTC CASSASDRSNYGYTF
TRBJ2-3 - TRBD2 TRBV29-1 TGCAGCGTTTTCGCGGGGGGACCAGATACGCAGTATTTT CSVFAGGPDTQYF
TRBJ1-1 - TRBD1 TRBV6-5 TGTGCCAGCAGAAGTGAACAGGGGGCCACTGAAGCTTTCTTT CASRSEQGATEAFF
TRBJ1-4 - - TRBV9 TGTGCCAGCAGCGTGACGAACGACGGGAATGAAAAACTGTTTTTT CASSVTNDGNEKLFF
TRBJ2-3 once - TRBV7-9 TGTGCCAGCAGCTACGGCCTCACAGATACGCAGTATTTT CASSYGLTDTQYF
TRBJ1-4 - - TRBV18 TGTGCCAGCTCACCAAGGAGGGCGAGTAATGAAAAACTGTTTTTT CASSPRRASNEKLFF
TRBJ2-7 few - TRBV28 TGTGCCACCAGTGTTCCACCGGCGGGTTACGAGCAGTACTTC CATSVPPAGYEQYF
TRBJ2-2 - - TRBV7-3 TGTGCCAGCAGCTCATCGGGACAGAACACCGGGGAGCTGTTTTTT CASSSSGQNTGELFF
TRBJ1-2 - - TRBV5-1 TGCGCCAGCAGCCAGGCAGGGGAGATGAGTGGCTACACCTTC CASSQAGEMSGYTF
TRBJ1-1 - - TRBV5-5 TGTGCCAGCAGCCCAACAGGGTCCGTTACTGAAGCTTTCTTT CASSPTGSVTEAFF
TRBJ1-3 - - TRBV7-2 TGTGCCAGCAGCTCCCGTATGGCTGGAAACACCATATATTTT CASSSRMAGNTIYF
TRBJ2-3 - TRBD2 TRBV19 TGTGCCAGTAGTACTAGCGGGGGCACAGATACGCAGTATTTT CASSTSGGTDTQYF
TRBJ2-1 - - TRBV5-1 TGCGCCAGCAGCTTGGTTCAGGGGGGCTCCTACAATGAGCAGTTCTTC CASSLVQGGSYNEQFF
TRBJ1-1 - - TRBV7-6 TGTGCCAGCAGCTTAGGCAGTGAAGCTTTCTTT CASSLGSEAFF
TRBJ2-2 once - TRBV9 TGTGCCAGCAGCCAGCGACAGACCACCGGGGAGCTGTTTTTT CASSQRQTTGELFF